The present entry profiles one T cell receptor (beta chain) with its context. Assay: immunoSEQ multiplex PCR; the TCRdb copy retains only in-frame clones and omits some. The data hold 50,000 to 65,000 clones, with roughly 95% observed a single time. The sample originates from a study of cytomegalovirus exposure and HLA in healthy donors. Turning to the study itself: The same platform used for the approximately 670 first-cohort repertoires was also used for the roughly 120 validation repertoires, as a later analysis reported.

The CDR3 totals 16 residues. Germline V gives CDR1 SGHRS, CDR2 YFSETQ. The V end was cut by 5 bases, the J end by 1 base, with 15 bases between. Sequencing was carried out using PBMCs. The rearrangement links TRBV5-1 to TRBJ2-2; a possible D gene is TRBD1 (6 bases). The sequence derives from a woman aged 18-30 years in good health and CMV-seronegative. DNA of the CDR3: TGCGCCAGCAGTACAGAACCGGGACAGAACACCGGGGAGCTGTTTTTT. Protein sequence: CASSTEPGQNTGELFF. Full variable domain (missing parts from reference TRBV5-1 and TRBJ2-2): KAGVTQTPRYLIKTRGQQVTLSCSPISGHRSVSWYQQTPGQGLQFLFEYFSETQRNKGNFPGRFSGRQFSNSRSEMNVSTLELGDSALYLCASSTEPGQNTGELFFGEGSRLTVL.